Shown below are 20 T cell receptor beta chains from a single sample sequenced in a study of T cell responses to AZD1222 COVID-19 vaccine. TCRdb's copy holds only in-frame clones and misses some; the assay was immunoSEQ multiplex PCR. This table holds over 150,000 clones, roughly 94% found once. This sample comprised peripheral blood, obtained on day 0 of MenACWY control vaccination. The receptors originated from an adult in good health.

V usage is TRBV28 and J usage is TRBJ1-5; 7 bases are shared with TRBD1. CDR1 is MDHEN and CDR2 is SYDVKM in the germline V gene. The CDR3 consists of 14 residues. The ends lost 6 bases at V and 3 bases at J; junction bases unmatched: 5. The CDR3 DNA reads TGTGCCAGCAGCCGAACAGGGGACAATCAGCCCCAGCATTTT. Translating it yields CASSRTGDNQPQHF.

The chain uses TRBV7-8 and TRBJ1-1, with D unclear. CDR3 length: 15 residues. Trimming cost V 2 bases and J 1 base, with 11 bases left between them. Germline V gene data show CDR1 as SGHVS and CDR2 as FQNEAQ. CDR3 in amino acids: CASSLLARGNTEAFF. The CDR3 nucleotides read TGTGCCAGCAGCTTACTGGCCAGAGGGAACACTGAAGCTTTCTTT.

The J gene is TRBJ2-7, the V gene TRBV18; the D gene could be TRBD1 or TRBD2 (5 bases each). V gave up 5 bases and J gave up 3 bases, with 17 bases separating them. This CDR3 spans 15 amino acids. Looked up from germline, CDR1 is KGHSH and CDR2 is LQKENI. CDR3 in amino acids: CASSSPSPRGYEQYF. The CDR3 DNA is TGTGCCAGCTCATCCCCTAGCCCGAGGGGCTACGAGCAGTACTTC. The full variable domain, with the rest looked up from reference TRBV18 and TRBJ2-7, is NAGVMQNPRHLVRRRGQEARLRCSPMKGHSHVYWYRQLPEEGLKFMVYLQKENIIDESGMPKERFSAEFPKEGPSILRIQQVVRGDSAAYFCASSSPSPRGYEQYFGPGTRLTVT.

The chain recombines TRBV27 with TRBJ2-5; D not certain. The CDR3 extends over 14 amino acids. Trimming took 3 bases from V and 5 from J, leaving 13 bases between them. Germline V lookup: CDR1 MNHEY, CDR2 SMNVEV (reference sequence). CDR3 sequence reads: CASSFLGPAETQYF. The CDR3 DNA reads TGTGCCAGCAGTTTTTTAGGACCGGCGGAGACCCAGTACTTC.

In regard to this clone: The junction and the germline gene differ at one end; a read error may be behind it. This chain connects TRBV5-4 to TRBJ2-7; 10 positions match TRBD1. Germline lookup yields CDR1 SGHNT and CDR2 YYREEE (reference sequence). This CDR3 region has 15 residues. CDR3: CASRLDRGSSYEQYF. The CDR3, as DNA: TGTGCCAGCAGATTGGACAGGGGGAGCTCCTACGAGCAGTACTTC.

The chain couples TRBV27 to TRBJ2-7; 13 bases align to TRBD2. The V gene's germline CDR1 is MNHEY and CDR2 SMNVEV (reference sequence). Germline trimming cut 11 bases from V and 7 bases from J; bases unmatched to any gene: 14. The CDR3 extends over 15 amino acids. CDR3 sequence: CASHPGTSGKWEQYF. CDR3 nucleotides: TGTGCCTCACACCCCGGGACTAGCGGGAAATGGGAGCAGTACTTC.

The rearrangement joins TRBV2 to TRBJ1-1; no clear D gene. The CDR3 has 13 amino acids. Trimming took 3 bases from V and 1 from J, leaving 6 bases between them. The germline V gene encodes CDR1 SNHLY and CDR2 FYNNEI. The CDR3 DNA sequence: TGTGCCAGCAGTGATTTCGGGAACACTGAAGCTTTCTTT. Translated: CASSDFGNTEAFF.

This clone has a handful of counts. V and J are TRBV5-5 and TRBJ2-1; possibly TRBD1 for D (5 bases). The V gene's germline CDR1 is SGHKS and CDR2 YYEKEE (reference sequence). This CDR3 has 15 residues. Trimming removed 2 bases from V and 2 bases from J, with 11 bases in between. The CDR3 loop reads CASSLDRTPYNEQFF. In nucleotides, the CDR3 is TGTGCCAGCAGCTTAGACAGAACCCCCTACAATGAGCAGTTCTTC.

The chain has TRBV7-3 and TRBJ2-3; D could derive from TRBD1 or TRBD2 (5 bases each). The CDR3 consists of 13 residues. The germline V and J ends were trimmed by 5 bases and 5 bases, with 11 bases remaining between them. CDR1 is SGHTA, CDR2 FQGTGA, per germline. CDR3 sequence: CASSTSRGDTQYF. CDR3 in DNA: TGTGCCAGCAGCACATCGAGGGGAGATACGCAGTATTTT.

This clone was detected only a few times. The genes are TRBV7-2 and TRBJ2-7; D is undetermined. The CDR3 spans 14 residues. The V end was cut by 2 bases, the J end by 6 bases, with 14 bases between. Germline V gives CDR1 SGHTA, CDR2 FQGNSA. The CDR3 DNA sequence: TGTGCCAGCAGCTTACAAAAGGGCTCACCCGAGCAGTACTTC. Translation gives CASSLQKGSPEQYF.

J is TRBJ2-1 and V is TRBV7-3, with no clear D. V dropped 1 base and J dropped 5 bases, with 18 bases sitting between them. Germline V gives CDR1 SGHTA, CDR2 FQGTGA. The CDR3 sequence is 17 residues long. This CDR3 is CASSLMFGRAIDNEQFF. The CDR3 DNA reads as TGTGCCAGCAGCTTAATGTTTGGTAGGGCGATCGACAATGAGCAGTTCTTC. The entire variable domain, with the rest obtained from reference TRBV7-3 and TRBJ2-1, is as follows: GAGVSQTPSNKVTEKGKYVELRCDPISGHTALYWYRQSLGQGPEFLIYFQGTGAADDSGLPNDRFFAVRPEGSVSTLKIQRTERGDSAVYLCASSLMFGRAIDNEQFFGPGTRLTVL.

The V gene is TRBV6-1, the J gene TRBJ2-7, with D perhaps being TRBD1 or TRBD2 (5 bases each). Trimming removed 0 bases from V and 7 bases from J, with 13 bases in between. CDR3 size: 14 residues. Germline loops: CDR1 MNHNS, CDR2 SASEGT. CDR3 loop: CASSEARGLWEQYF. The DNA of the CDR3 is TGTGCCAGCAGTGAAGCGAGGGGCCTCTGGGAGCAGTACTTC.

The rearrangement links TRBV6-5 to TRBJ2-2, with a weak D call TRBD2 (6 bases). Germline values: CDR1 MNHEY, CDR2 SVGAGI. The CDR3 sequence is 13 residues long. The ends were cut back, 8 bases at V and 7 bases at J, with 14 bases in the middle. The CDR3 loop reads CASSKGGVGELFF. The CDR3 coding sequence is TGTGCCAGCTCCAAAGGAGGGGTCGGGGAGCTGTTTTTT.

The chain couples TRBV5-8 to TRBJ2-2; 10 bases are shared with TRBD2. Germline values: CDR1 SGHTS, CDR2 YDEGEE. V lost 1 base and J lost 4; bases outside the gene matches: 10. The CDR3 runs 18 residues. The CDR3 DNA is TGTGCCAGCAGCTTGTGGGCTAGCGGGAGTCGTAGCACCGGGGAGCTGTTTTTT. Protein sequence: CASSLWASGSRSTGELFF. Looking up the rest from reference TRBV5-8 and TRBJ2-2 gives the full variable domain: EAGVTQSPTHLIKTRGQQATLRCSPISGHTSVYWYQQALGLGLQFLLWYDEGEERNRGNFPPRFSGRQFPNYSSELNVNALELEDSALYLCASSLWASGSRSTGELFFGEGSRLTVL.

CDR3 amino acids: CASSLGGHGGFF. The CDR3 coding sequence is TGTGCCAGCAGTTTAGGCGGACATGGGGGGTTCTTC. The V gene is TRBV12-3 or TRBV12-4, the J gene TRBJ2-1, with D perhaps TRBD1 or TRBD2 (5 bases each). V dropped 1 base and J dropped 15 bases, with 13 bases sitting between them. The CDR3 runs 12 residues.

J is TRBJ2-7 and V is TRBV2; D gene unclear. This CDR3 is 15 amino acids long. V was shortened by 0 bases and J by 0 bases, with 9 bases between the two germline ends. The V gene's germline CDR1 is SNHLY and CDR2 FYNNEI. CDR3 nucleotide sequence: TGTGCCAGCAGTGAAGCCCCAGGTCTCTCCTACGAGCAGTACTTC. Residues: CASSEAPGLSYEQYF.

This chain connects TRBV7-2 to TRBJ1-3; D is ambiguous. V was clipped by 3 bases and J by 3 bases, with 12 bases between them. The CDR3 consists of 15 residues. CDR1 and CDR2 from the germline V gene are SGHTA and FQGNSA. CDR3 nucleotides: TGTGCCAGCAGCTTCGGGTTTAGTGGTGGAAACACCATATATTTT. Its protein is CASSFGFSGGNTIYF.

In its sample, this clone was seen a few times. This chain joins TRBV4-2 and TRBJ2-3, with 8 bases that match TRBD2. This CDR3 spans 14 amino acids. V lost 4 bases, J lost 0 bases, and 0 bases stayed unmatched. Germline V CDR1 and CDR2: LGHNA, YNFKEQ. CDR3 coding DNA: TGTGCCAGCAGCCCTAGCGGGAGCACAGATACGCAGTATTTT. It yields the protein CASSPSGSTDTQYF.

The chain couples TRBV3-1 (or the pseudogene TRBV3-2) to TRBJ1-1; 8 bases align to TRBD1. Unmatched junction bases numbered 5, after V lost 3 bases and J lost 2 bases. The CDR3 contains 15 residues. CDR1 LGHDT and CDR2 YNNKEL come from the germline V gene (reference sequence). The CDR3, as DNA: TGTGCCAGCAGCCAGTCAGGACAGGGAAACACTGAAGCTTTCTTT. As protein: CASSQSGQGNTEAFF.

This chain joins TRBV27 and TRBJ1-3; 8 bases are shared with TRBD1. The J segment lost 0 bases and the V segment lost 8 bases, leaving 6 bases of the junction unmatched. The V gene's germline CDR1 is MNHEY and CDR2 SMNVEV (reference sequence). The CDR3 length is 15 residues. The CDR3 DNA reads TGTGCCAGCGCAGGGGGCTCGGGCTCTGGAAACACCATATATTTT. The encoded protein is CASAGGSGSGNTIYF.